The present T cell receptor beta chain was sequenced within a study of radiotherapy plus CTLA-4 blockade in lung cancer. Assay used: immunoSEQ multiplex PCR; TCRdb lists only in-frame clones, some missing. In the table there are about 32,000 clones, about four fifths of which are singletons. Source: peripheral blood, taken from a patient treated with radiotherapy plus ipilimumab. This receptor was obtained from a human donor with non-small cell lung cancer that progressed on radiotherapy plus ipilimumab.

The CDR3 sequence: CANHPVRPTDTQYF. The DNA of the CDR3 is TGTGCCAACCACCCGGTAAGGCCCACAGATACGCAGTATTTT. This sequence joins TRBV27 and TRBJ2-3; unclear D gene. Germline CDR1 is MNHEY and CDR2 is SMNVEV (reference sequence). V shed 10 bases and J shed 2 bases, with 16 bases lying between them. This CDR3 comprises 14 residues.